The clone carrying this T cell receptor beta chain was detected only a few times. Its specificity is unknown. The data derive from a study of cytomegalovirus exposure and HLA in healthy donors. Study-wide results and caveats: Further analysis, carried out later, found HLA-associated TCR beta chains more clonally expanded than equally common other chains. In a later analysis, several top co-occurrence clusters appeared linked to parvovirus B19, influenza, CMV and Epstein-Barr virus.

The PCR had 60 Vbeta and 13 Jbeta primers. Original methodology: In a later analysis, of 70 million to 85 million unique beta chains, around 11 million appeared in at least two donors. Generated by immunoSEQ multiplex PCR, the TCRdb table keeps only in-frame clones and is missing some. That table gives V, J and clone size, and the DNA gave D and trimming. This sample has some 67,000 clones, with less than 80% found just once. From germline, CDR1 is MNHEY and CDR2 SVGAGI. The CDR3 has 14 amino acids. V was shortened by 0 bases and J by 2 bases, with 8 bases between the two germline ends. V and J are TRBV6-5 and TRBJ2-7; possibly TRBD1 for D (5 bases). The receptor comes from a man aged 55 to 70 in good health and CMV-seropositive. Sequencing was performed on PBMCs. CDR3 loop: CASSYSKGTYEQYF. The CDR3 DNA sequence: TGTGCCAGCAGTTACTCGAAGGGGACCTACGAGCAGTACTTC.